The TCR beta chain under discussion was sequenced for a study of T cell responses to AZD1222 COVID-19 vaccine. Study as a whole: Second-dose intervals near 4 or 12 weeks were combined.

The assay was immunoSEQ multiplex PCR, and TCRdb's table has in-frame clones only and misses some. The sample contains 130,000 to 150,000 clones, roughly 88% of which appear only once. V was pared by 0 bases and J by 5 bases, with 16 bases between. This CDR3 comprises 16 residues. CDR1 is MNHEY, CDR2 SVGAGI, per germline. The chain is built from TRBV6-5 and TRBJ2-5; possible D gene TRBD2, 6 bases. The material was peripheral blood, obtained on day 0 of AZD1222 vaccination. This TCR derives from an adult in good health. Written as DNA, the CDR3 is TGTGCCAGCAGTTACTCGATAGGTGCGGGAACGGAGACCCAGTACTTC. Amino acids: CASSYSIGAGTETQYF.